This T cell receptor (beta chain) was sequenced in a study of shared clonotypes between healthy human individuals (dated by TCRdb to the early 2020s). Regarding the study in general: The cohort comprised two women and a few men aged 18 to 49 years. For each donor, three plates each were used for CD4 naive and CD4 memory, two plates were used for CD8 naive, and one plate was used for CD8 memory. To estimate repertoire size and how much clonotype sharing occurs between individuals, the study deeply sequenced the blood TCR repertoires of roughly 5 healthy adults. Libraries were prepared and TCR repertoires were sequenced by different laboratories using diverse techniques, in order to increase sequencing depth and limit assay-specific biases. Between about 0.8 and 9 billion PBMCs per donor were obtained by leukapheresis. General study outcomes and caveats: Clonotypes shared by all four sorted-subset donors showed higher generation probabilities than non-shared clonotypes. Only blood was sampled, and tissue TCR repertoires likely differ from those in blood. Sharing across four donors was observed for roughly 5.4% of naive CD4, over 3% of naive CD8, 2% to 2.5% of memory CD4, and around 0.4% of memory CD8 clonotypes. The small number of donors limited the genetic and exposure-history diversity represented. Incomplete sequencing was indicated by rarefaction of sorted-subset datasets, despite the large sequencing depth. Larger estimated clonotype richness was generally found for naive subsets than for memory subsets. Based on pairwise subsampling, the degree of clonotype sharing among donors was expected to be affected by sequencing depth.

Using the deep immunoSEQ assay, TCR CDR3 regions were amplified from genomic DNA by multiplex PCR. Genomic DNA extracted from each cell subset was distributed evenly over all wells of several immunoSEQ 96-well plates, and each plate served as one replicate. For sorted subsets, approximately 200 ng of genomic DNA, equivalent to about 30,000 T cell genomes, went into each replicate PCR. Purified libraries were measured with a Qubit 3.0 fluorometer, size-checked on a Bioanalyzer 2100, and measured again with the KAPA Library Quantification kit. A separate single-read 150-cycle Illumina NextSeq 550 flow cell was used to sequence each immunoSEQ 96-well plate. Processing in the source paper ran as follows. Because the immunoSEQ output held only junctional sequences and lacked quality scores, the filtering could not match the filtering applied to full-length reads. Sequences were annotated with PyIR, a Python wrapper for IgBLAST v1.9, using IMGT germline references to assign V/J genes and CDR3. Reads were filtered out if the reads had weak V/J assignments (E-value above 1e-6), no CDR3, stop codons, out-of-frame junctions, or ambiguous translated residues. V3J clonotypes were defined by identical inferred V gene, J gene, and CDR3 amino acid sequence. The percentage overlap between two repertoires was calculated by dividing the number of shared unique clonotypes by the size of the smaller repertoire. Repertoire richness was assessed with RTK rarefaction, the Chao1 estimator, and Recon v2.1 estimates of unobserved clonotypes. Generation probabilities for all TCRbeta clonotypes obtained by the gDNA method from a handful of donors were computed using OLGA. In its TCRdb copy, this immuneACCESS table keeps in-frame sequences only and misses some clones. Where compared with another copy, unresolved V genes explain less than half of these, and the others have no known cause. That table is the source of V, J and clone size, and D and trimming were worked out from the DNA. Present in this sample are over a million clones, approximately 98.5% of which were seen just once. The ten largest clonotypes hold over 0.3% of the sample.

Healthy HIV-negative adults with no recently reported acute infections or vaccinations were included as donors. Every donor was a Caucasian adult living in Nashville, Tennessee, USA. CD4+ T cells were enriched by magnetic negative selection, after which naive cells were positively selected on CD45RA and the negative fraction was taken as the memory subset. Blood was obtained by leukapheresis, after which PBMCs were separated by Ficoll-Histopaque density gradient centrifugation and cryopreserved in liquid nitrogen vapor phase. Analytical flow cytometry was used to check the purity and quantity of each magnetically sorted T cell population. Genomic DNA was isolated from each sorted fraction and quantified by UV absorbance on a Nanodrop 2000c. Taken from the germline V gene, the CDR1 and CDR2 loops are LGHNA and YNFKEQ. Reading from cysteine to phenylalanine, the CDR3 counts 17 amino acids. Just CDR3 DNA is preserved here, 51 bases in frame from base 1. Germline trimming amounts to 1 base on V and 4 bases on J, with 7 as the count of junction bases outside the gene matches.

To note about this clone: Its antigen remains unidentified. No base-level quality is on record; no much larger clone is a single base apart.

This clonotype originated in a young man in good health. The sequence links TRBV4-2 to TRBJ2-2; the junction holds 9 bases that match TRBD2. The sample consisted of naive CD4+ T cells sorted from blood. The cell subset or site tag for this specimen amounts to: CD45RA+ positively selected. This receptor has the CDR3 CASSQGLAGYFTGELFF. The sequence in DNA is TGTGCCAGCAGCCAAGGCCTAGCGGGATACTTCACCGGGGAGCTGTTTTTT.